Listed below are T cell receptor beta chains from one sample, sequenced in a study of graft-versus-host responses after intestinal transplantation. Here immunoSEQ multiplex PCR was the method, and the copy in TCRdb shows in-frame clones only, minus some. The table lists 12,000 to 15,000 clones, more than 35% of them singletons. The specimen comprised alloreactive CD4+ T cells from a mixed lymphocyte reaction culture, sampled before intestinal transplant. The receptors were gathered from a human patient who received an intestinal transplant. The CDR3 runs from the conserved cysteine through the conserved F or W. Each record gives: J gene, D gene, V gene, clone size, CDR3 protein, CDR3 DNA. A D gene is named only where the DNA matches it firmly. Clone size is not always given. Where it is, it says once, few, many or a class for expanded clones.

TRBJ2-3,TRBD2,TRBV7-2,-,CASSLGGGVSDTQYF,TGTGCCAGCAGCTTGGGCGGGGGGGTGTCAGATACGCAGTATTTT
TRBJ1-5,TRBD1,TRBV23-1,-,CASSHRPVDRGERVSNQPQHF,TGCGCCAGCAGTCACCGTCCCGTTGACAGGGGAGAGAGGGTTAGCAATCAGCCCCAGCATTTT
TRBJ2-3,TRBD2,TRBV6-1,-,CASGPTSGGYTQYF,TGTGCCAGCGGTCCCACTAGCGGGGGGTATACGCAGTATTTT
TRBJ2-3,-,TRBV7-2,-,CASSLYSGASFYTQYF,TGTGCCAGCAGCTTATATTCTGGGGCTTCTTTCTATACGCAGTATTTT
TRBJ1-1,TRBD1,TRBV18,-,CASSPQGAPNTEAFF,TGTGCCAGCTCTCCCCAGGGGGCCCCGAACACTGAAGCTTTCTTT
TRBJ2-5,-,TRBV18,once,CASSSGSQETQYF,TGTGCCAGCTCATCCGGGTCCCAAGAGACCCAGTACTTC
TRBJ1-2,-,TRBV5-1,-,CASSFGDTTGYTF,TGCGCCAGCAGCTTCGGCGACACAACTGGCTACACCTTC
TRBJ1-1,TRBD1,TRBV5-1,-,CASSLSSPGQGGTEAFF,TGCGCCAGCAGCTTATCTTCGCCGGGACAGGGAGGCACTGAAGCTTTCTTT
TRBJ1-2,-,TRBV5-1,few,CASSLIGDYGYTF,TGCGCCAGCAGCCTTATAGGGGACTATGGCTACACCTTC
TRBJ2-7,-,TRBV11-2,few,CASSLSLANEQYF,TGTGCCAGCAGCTTAAGCCTTGCCAACGAGCAGTACTTC
TRBJ1-2,TRBD1,TRBV7-2,-,CASSTGQLGYTF,TGTGCCAGCAGCACGGGACAGTTGGGCTACACCTTC
TRBJ2-3,-,TRBV7-9,-,CASSLQGTSTDTQYF,TGTGCCAGCAGTTTACAGGGAACTAGCACAGATACGCAGTATTTT
TRBJ2-5,TRBD2,TRBV10-3,-,CAISESAGGPKTQYF,TGTGCCATCAGTGAGTCCGCGGGGGGGCCTAAGACCCAGTACTTC
TRBJ2-3,-,TRBV4-1,-,CASSQDVTRGFSSTDTQYF,TGCGCCAGCAGCCAAGATGTTACGCGGGGATTCTCTAGCACAGATACGCAGTATTTT
TRBJ2-7,-,TRBV6-5,-,CASSYSQALTVSEQYF,TGTGCCAGCAGTTATTCTCAGGCCCTGACGGTTTCCGAGCAGTACTTC
TRBJ1-3,-,TRBV7-2,few,CASSLRGLSGNTIYF,TGTGCCAGCAGCTTGAGGGGACTCTCTGGAAACACCATATATTTT
TRBJ2-1,-,TRBV7-9,-,CASSVQALGEQFF,TGTGCCAGCAGCGTTCAGGCGTTAGGTGAGCAGTTCTTC
TRBJ2-7,-,TRBV7-9,medium-sized,CASTGSLYEQYF,TGTGCCAGCACCGGGTCCCTCTACGAGCAGTACTTC
TRBJ1-6,-,TRBV5-1,-,CASSLGVENSPLHF,TGCGCCAGCAGCTTGGGCGTAGAGAATTCACCCCTCCACTTT
TRBJ2-1,TRBD2,TRBV7-9,-,CASSRYSGGDEQFF,TGTGCCAGCAGCAGATATAGCGGGGGGGATGAGCAGTTCTTC
TRBJ2-4,-,TRBV7-9,-,CASSLLASWGKNIQYF,TGTGCCAGCAGCTTATTGGCTAGCTGGGGCAAAAACATTCAGTACTTC
TRBJ2-3,TRBD2,TRBV10-2,-,CASSEGLAGGLALTDTQYF,TGCGCCAGCAGTGAGGGGCTAGCGGGGGGCCTAGCGCTAACAGATACGCAGTATTTT
TRBJ1-1,-,TRBV19,-,CASSIAGGDTEAFF,TGTGCCAGTAGTATTGCGGGGGGAGACACTGAAGCTTTCTTT
TRBJ1-2,-,TRBV5-3,-,CATGGVWGLSGYTF,TGTGCCACGGGGGGGGTGTGGGGTTTGAGTGGCTACACCTTC
TRBJ2-3,-,TRBV30,-,CAWSTGADTQYF,TGTGCCTGGAGTACGGGGGCAGATACGCAGTATTTT
TRBJ1-5,-,TRBV10-3,few,CAISESRGSNQPQHF,TGTGCCATCAGTGAGTCGCGGGGCAGCAATCAGCCCCAGCATTTT
TRBJ1-1,TRBD1,TRBV15,-,CATSRGMPGQSSNTEAFF,TGTGCCACCAGCAGAGGTATGCCGGGACAGTCTTCGAACACTGAAGCTTTCTTT
TRBJ1-2,-,TRBV5-1,-,CASQQGQLINYGYTF,TGCGCCAGCCAGCAGGGACAACTTATTAACTATGGCTACACCTTC
TRBJ1-2,-,TRBV7-2,-,CASSFRTEYGYTF,TGTGCCAGCAGCTTCAGGACAGAGTATGGCTACACCTTC
TRBJ2-7,-,TRBV27,-,CASRVEGTYEQYF,TGTGCCAGCAGAGTAGAGGGAACCTACGAGCAGTACTTC
TRBJ2-7,-,TRBV5-1,few,CASVVGNLTYEQYF,TGCGCCAGCGTCGTGGGCAACCTCACCTACGAGCAGTACTTC
TRBJ2-5,TRBD1,TRBV15,-,CATSRPGTGAGETQYF,TGTGCCACCAGCAGACCCGGGACAGGGGCGGGAGAGACCCAGTACTTC
TRBJ2-1,-,TRBV5-5,-,CASSFRQPYGEQFF,TGTGCCAGCAGCTTCAGGCAGCCCTACGGTGAGCAGTTCTTC
TRBJ2-1,-,TRBV18,once,CASSRNRGNEQFF,TGTGCCAGCTCACGAAATCGCGGCAATGAGCAGTTCTTC